These T cell receptor beta chains were read from a single sample in a study of identical twins. One entry per CDR3 protein results from TCRdb running MiXCR on the 5' RACE reads. This sample has approximately 700,000 distinct CDR3 sequences, with about 20% found just once. These data were likewise used in another study, on T cells expressing NK-cell markers.

Material: PBMCs. Source of these receptors: a woman under 30 in good health. Both conserved end residues are part of each CDR3. The D gene is left open where the match is weak. A row's size may be missing; if present it is once, few, many or a size class.

clone_size j_call v_call d_call cdr3_aa cdr3_nt
- TRBJ2-2 TRBV3-1 - CASSRGLTSNTGELFF TGTGCCAGCAGCCGCGGACTGACTTCGAACACCGGGGAGCTGTTTTTT
many TRBJ2-1 TRBV20-1 - CSASSGKQFF TGCAGTGCTAGCTCCGGAAAGCAGTTCTTC
few TRBJ2-3 TRBV7-9 - CASSSQGPSSTDTQYF TGTGCCAGCAGCTCACAGGGTCCTTCTAGCACAGATACGCAGTATTTT
- TRBJ1-3 TRBV10-3 TRBD1 CAISVQGALTSSGNTIYF TGTGCCATCAGTGTTCAGGGGGCTCTTACTTCGTCTGGAAACACCATATATTTT
- TRBJ1-1 TRBV20-1 - CSASPLNTEAFF TGCAGTGCTAGCCCCTTGAACACTGAAGCTTTCTTT
- TRBJ2-5 TRBV20-1 TRBD2 CSAGTKQETQYF TGCAGTGCCGGGACTAAACAAGAGACCCAGTACTTC
few TRBJ1-2 TRBV9 - CASSIIIPAPWDYGYTF TGTGCCAGCAGCATAATAATCCCGGCCCCTTGGGACTATGGCTACACCTTC
few TRBJ2-2 TRBV5-5 - CASSLYLSHTGELFF TGTGCCAGCAGCTTGTATCTTAGCCACACCGGGGAGCTGTTTTTT
many TRBJ2-5 TRBV5-1 TRBD1 CASSLTGTGEETQYF TGCGCCAGCAGCTTGACGGGGACAGGAGAAGAGACCCAGTACTTC
- TRBJ1-2 TRBV20-1 TRBD1 CSAPKTGEGYGYTF TGCAGTGCCCCGAAGACAGGGGAAGGATATGGCTACACCTTC
- TRBJ2-1 TRBV5-6 - CASSKRRAYPYNEQFF TGTGCCAGCAGCAAACGGAGGGCCTATCCCTACAATGAGCAGTTCTTC
few TRBJ2-7 TRBV20-1 TRBD2 CSARVPLAGAYEQYF TGCAGTGCTAGAGTCCCCCTAGCGGGAGCCTACGAGCAGTACTTC
many TRBJ2-2 TRBV7-2 TRBD2 CASSLVGGGTGELFF TGTGCCAGCAGCTTAGTCGGGGGAGGGACCGGGGAGCTGTTTTTT
- TRBJ1-3 TRBV11-2 - CASSLEVGNTIYF TGTGCCAGCAGCCTCGAGGTTGGAAACACCATATATTTT
- TRBJ2-3 TRBV20-1 - CSADWGTQYF TGCAGTGCTGATTGGGGTACGCAGTATTTT
few TRBJ2-2 TRBV12-3/TRBV12-4 - CASSLDPGELFF TGTGCCAGCAGTCTGGACCCGGGGGAGCTGTTTTTT
few TRBJ2-7 TRBV10-3 TRBD1 CAISGGQVPYEQYF TGTGCCATCAGTGGGGGACAGGTTCCCTACGAGCAGTACTTC
few TRBJ1-2 TRBV19 - CASSLGNWPTF TGTGCCAGTAGTCTCGGCAATTGGCCCACCTTC